A selection of T cell receptor beta chains follows, all from one sample in a study of regulatory T cells in long-lasting Graves disease. TCRdb itself ran the multiplex PCR reads through MiXCR, one entry per CDR3 protein. This table has about 300,000 distinct CDR3 sequences, 15% to 20% appearing once. Specimen: peripheral blood mononuclear cells (PBMCs), collected at new diagnosis, from a patient treated with antithyroid drugs. The source is a female donor with Graves disease. Each CDR3 is given with its conserved first and last residue. Fields, in order: V gene, J gene, CDR3 length, clone size, D gene, CDR3 DNA, CDR3 protein. D genes are given only for firm matches. Not every row has a clone size; where given, it reads once, few, many or a size class.

TRBV7-6,TRBJ2-1,18,many,NA,TGTGCCAGCAGCTTACCCAAGACTAGCAGGGGATCCTACAATGAGCAGTTCTTC,CASSLPKTSRGSYNEQFF
TRBV20-1,TRBJ1-5,13,many,NA,TGCAGTGCTATGAGACAGGCCAATCAGCCCCAGCATTTT,CSAMRQANQPQHF
TRBV5-1,TRBJ2-5,14,few,NA,TGCGCCAGCAGCGCGAGCCACTCCCAAGAGACCCAGTACTTC,CASSASHSQETQYF
TRBV3-1,TRBJ1-4,13,many,NA,TGTGCCAGCAGCCCCGCGAGGGGGGAAAAACTGTTTTTT,CASSPARGEKLFF
TRBV27,TRBJ2-5,18,once,TRBD2,TGTGCCAGCAGTCCCTTAATTGGGACTAGCGGATGGGGGGAGACCCAGTACTTC,CASSPLIGTSGWGETQYF
TRBV20-1,TRBJ2-2,14,NA,NA,TGCAGTGCATATACAGGGAGGAACACCGGGGAGCTGTTTTTT,CSAYTGRNTGELFF
TRBV20-1,TRBJ2-3,13,many,TRBD2,TGCAGTGCTCAAGCGGGAGTTACAGATACGCAGTATTTT,CSAQAGVTDTQYF
TRBV19,TRBJ2-7,15,few,TRBD1,TGTGCCAGTAGTATAGAGGCAGGGGGCTCCTACGAGCAGTACTTC,CASSIEAGGSYEQYF
TRBV29-1,TRBJ2-7,14,many,TRBD2,TGCAGCGTTGAGGAGAGGACTAGCGGAGGCGAGCAGTACTTC,CSVEERTSGGEQYF
TRBV30,TRBJ2-6,18,NA,NA,TGTGCCTGGAGTGTACGACGATCCCAGTATCGTGGGGCCAACGTCCTGACTTTC,CAWSVRRSQYRGANVLTF
TRBV9,TRBJ1-6,14,NA,NA,TGTGCCAGCAGCGTCGTAGGGAGTGATTCACCCCTCCACTTT,CASSVVGSDSPLHF
TRBV28,TRBJ2-6,14,many,NA,TGTGCCAGCAGTTTTTCGGCTGGGGCCAACGTCCTGACTTTC,CASSFSAGANVLTF
TRBV6-1,TRBJ2-1,14,few,NA,TGTGCCAGCAGACCTCAGGGGCTCTTCAAGGAGCAGTTCTTC,CASRPQGLFKEQFF
TRBV12-5,TRBJ2-3,20,NA,TRBD2,TGTGCTAGTGGTTTGACAAACCTAGCGGGAAGGAAAGATATTCCCAATACGCAGTATTTT,CASGLTNLAGRKDIPNTQYF
TRBV27,TRBJ1-2,13,NA,NA,TGTGCCAGCAGTTTGGGGCAGGGGAGTGGCTACACCTTC,CASSLGQGSGYTF
TRBV28,TRBJ2-5,18,many,TRBD2,TGTGCCAGCAGTTTCGGACTAGCGGGCACTTCCCTCGGTGGGGCCCAGTACTTC,CASSFGLAGTSLGGAQYF
TRBV7-9,TRBJ1-5,15,many,NA,TGTGCCAGCAGCTCGCAGGGATTAAGCAATCAGCCCCAGCATTTT,CASSSQGLSNQPQHF
TRBV7-9,TRBJ2-5,14,many,NA,TGTGCCAGCAGCCGAGGGCCCGGGGGAGAGACCCAGTACTTC,CASSRGPGGETQYF
TRBV7-3,TRBJ2-7,13,many,NA,TGTGCCAGCAGCTTAATGCAAAACGCAGAGCAGTACTTC,CASSLMQNAEQYF
TRBV20-1,TRBJ1-4,14,few,NA,TGCAGTGCTAGACGGGGGCAGGTTAATGAAAAACTGTTTTTT,CSARRGQVNEKLFF
TRBV7-2,TRBJ2-7,13,many,NA,TGTGCCAGCAGCACCAACCGTGCGGGCGAGCAGTACTTC,CASSTNRAGEQYF
TRBV5-1,TRBJ2-3,16,many,TRBD2,TGCGCCAGCAAGGTTCAGAGGGCGGGAGTTCGCGGTCCGCAGTATTTT,CASKVQRAGVRGPQYF
TRBV6-5,TRBJ2-1,13,many,NA,TGTGCCAGCAGTTACTCCCCTAACAATGAGCAGTTCTTC,CASSYSPNNEQFF
TRBV19,TRBJ2-4,15,few,NA,TGTGCCAGTAGTTATGGAACCCTAGCCAAAAACATTCAGTACTTC,CASSYGTLAKNIQYF
TRBV11-3,TRBJ2-4,14,many,NA,TGTGCCAGCAGCTTCCGACAGGACAAGGGCATTCAGTACTTC,CASSFRQDKGIQYF
TRBV28,TRBJ1-5,17,many,NA,TGTGCCAGCAGTTTTTTCGGCGTGACAGTCCGTTATCAGCCCCAGCATTTT,CASSFFGVTVRYQPQHF
TRBV3-1,TRBJ2-1,15,many,TRBD1,TGTGCCAGCAGACTCACAGGGGGCACCAACAATGAGCAGTTCTTC,CASRLTGGTNNEQFF
TRBV15,TRBJ2-6,16,few,NA,TGTGCCACCAGCGGTACCAGGGGTACCGGGGCCAACGTCCTGACTTTC,CATSGTRGTGANVLTF
TRBV4-1,TRBJ2-2,16,NA,NA,TGCGCCAGCAGCCAAGCCCTACGGGGGTCAACCGGGGAGCTGTTTTTT,CASSQALRGSTGELFF
TRBV2,TRBJ2-3,13,many,NA,TGTGCCAGCAGACCCGGACTTTCTGATACGCAGTATTTT,CASRPGLSDTQYF
TRBV5-4,TRBJ1-5,15,NA,TRBD1,TGCGCCAGCAGCGGGACAGGGAGGCAAAATCAGCCCCAGCATTTT,CASSGTGRQNQPQHF
TRBV30,TRBJ1-3,13,few,NA,TGTGCCTGGACCATCTTATCCGGAAACACCATATATTTT,CAWTILSGNTIYF
TRBV7-2,TRBJ2-2,16,few,NA,TGTGCCAGCAGCTCAAGGGGACTCTGGAACACCGGGGAGCTCTTTTTT,CASSSRGLWNTGELFF
TRBV28,TRBJ2-7,12,many,NA,TGTGCCAGCAGTCGGGGTTTCAACGAGCAGTACTTC,CASSRGFNEQYF
TRBV6-1,TRBJ1-5,17,many,NA,TGTGCCAGCAGTGCCCCCTCTGGGACCGACAGCAATCAGCCCCAGCATTTT,CASSAPSGTDSNQPQHF
TRBV10-3,TRBJ1-1,13,many,NA,TGTGCCATCAGTGACCCCCTAACGACTGAAGCTTTCTTT,CAISDPLTTEAFF
TRBV12-3/TRBV12-4,TRBJ2-1,13,many,NA,TGTGCCAGCAGGACTTCAGACAGCAATGAGCAGTTCTTC,CASRTSDSNEQFF
TRBV4-1,TRBJ2-5,13,NA,NA,TGCGCCAGCAGCCAAGTAGATATGGAGACCCAGTACTTC,CASSQVDMETQYF
TRBV6-1,TRBJ2-7,14,many,TRBD2,TGTGCCAGCAGGGGGACTAGCGGGACCTACGAGCAGTACTTC,CASRGTSGTYEQYF
TRBV30,TRBJ1-4,14,NA,NA,TGTGCCTGGAGTAGCGGGGGGAGTGAAGAAAAACTGTTTTTT,CAWSSGGSEEKLFF
TRBV12-3/TRBV12-4,TRBJ2-2,16,NA,TRBD2,TGTGCCAGCAGGGAAGGGACTAGCGGGAGGGTCGGGGAGCTGTTTTTT,CASREGTSGRVGELFF